What follows is one TCR beta chain and its context. This sample stems from a study of blood T cell repertoires in COVID-19. Study-wide context: The analysed material was cDNA or gDNA that came from T cells, B-cell-depleted T cells, or PBMCs.

Libraries were prepared by immunoSEQ multiplex PCR; TCRdb keeps only in-frame clonotypes and omits some of them. The table includes about 200,000 clones, approximately 91% detected once. This CDR3 is 16 amino acids long. Germline-derived CDR1 and CDR2 are SGHRS and YFSETQ. V was shortened by 0 bases and J by 6 bases, with 15 bases between the two germline ends. The chain joins TRBV5-1 to TRBJ1-4; D might be TRBD1 (6 bases). Specimen: peripheral blood. The TCR was taken from a man aged 35 to 55 with acute or convalescent COVID-19. In DNA, the CDR3 is TGCGCCAGCAGCTTGGTCTGGACAGCCGGGGATGAAAAACTGTTTTTT. Amino acids: CASSLVWTAGDEKLFF.